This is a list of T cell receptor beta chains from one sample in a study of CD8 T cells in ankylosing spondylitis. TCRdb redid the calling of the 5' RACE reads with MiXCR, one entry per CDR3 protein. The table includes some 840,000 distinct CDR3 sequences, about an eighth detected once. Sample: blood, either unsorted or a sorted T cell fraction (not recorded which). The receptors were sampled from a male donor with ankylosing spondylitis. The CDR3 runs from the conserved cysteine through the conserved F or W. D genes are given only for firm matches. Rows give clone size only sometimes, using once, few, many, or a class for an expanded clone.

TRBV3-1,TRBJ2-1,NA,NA,TGTGCCAGCAGCCAAGTTGGGGGTAGCAATGAGCAGTTCTTC,CASSQVGGSNEQFF
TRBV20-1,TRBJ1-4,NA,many,TGCAGTGCTAGATCCTACTATCCACAAGCAACTAATGAAAAACTGTTTTTT,CSARSYYPQATNEKLFF
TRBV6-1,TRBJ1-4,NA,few,TGTGCCAGCAGACAAAACGGGGTCCCGGGACCCGGACGGAATCTGTTTTTT,CASRQNGVPGPGRNLFF
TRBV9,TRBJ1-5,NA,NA,TGTGCCAGCAGCGTGAGCGAAGGACGGCCCCAGCATTTT,CASSVSEGRPQHF
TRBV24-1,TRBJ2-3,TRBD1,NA,TGTGCCACCAGTGACCCCGGACAGGGGGATGCAGATACGCAGTATTTT,CATSDPGQGDADTQYF
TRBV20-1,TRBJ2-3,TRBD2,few,TGCAGTTCGCGGGGACTAGAGGCAGATACGCAGTATTTT,CSSRGLEADTQYF
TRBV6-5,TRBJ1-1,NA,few,TGTGCCAGCAGTTACTCTACAGTGACGAAGACTGAAGCTTTCTTT,CASSYSTVTKTEAFF
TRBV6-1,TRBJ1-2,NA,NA,TGTGCCAGCAGCACCGGGGCTATAGGAGGCTACACCTTC,CASSTGAIGGYTF
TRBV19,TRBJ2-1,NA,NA,TGTGCCAGTACCCCTCGACAGGCTAATGAGCAGTTCTTC,CASTPRQANEQFF
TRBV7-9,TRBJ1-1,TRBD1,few,TGTGCCAGCAGCACGCGGGACAGCTATACTGAAGCTTTCTTT,CASSTRDSYTEAFF
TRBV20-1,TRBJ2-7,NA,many,TGCAGTGCTAGAAAAGGGATAGGGACCACCTACGAGCAGTACTTC,CSARKGIGTTYEQYF
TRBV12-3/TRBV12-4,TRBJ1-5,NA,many,TGTGCCAGCACCGCTCAGGGAATAGGGTACCAGCCCCAGCATTTT,CASTAQGIGYQPQHF
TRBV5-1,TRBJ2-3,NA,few,TGCGCCAGCAGCTTGGGGCTCGGGGGAAGGACAGATACGCAGTATTTT,CASSLGLGGRTDTQYF
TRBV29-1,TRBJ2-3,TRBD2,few,TGCAGCGTGGGTAAGGCGGCCGGGGGGGCCAAAGATACGCAGTATTTT,CSVGKAAGGAKDTQYF
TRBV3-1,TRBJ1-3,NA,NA,TGTGCCAGCAGCCAAGGGCCGGCTGGAAACACCATATATTTT,CASSQGPAGNTIYF
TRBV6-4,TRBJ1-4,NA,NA,TGTGCCAGCAGTGAAGTCCAGGGCGCAGGGGAAAAACTGTTTTTT,CASSEVQGAGEKLFF
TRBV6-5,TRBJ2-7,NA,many,TGTGCCAGCAGTTCGAGGGGCCTTGTCTACGAGCAGTACTTC,CASSSRGLVYEQYF
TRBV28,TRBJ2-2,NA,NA,TGTGCCAGCCTGTCGGCGGAGCCGAACACCGGGGAGCTGTTTTTT,CASLSAEPNTGELFF
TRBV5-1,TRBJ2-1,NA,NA,TGCGCCAGCAGCCGAATGACCAGCAGCCAGAATGAGCAGTTCTTC,CASSRMTSSQNEQFF
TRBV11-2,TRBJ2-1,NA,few,TGTGCCAGCAGCCGAGGCTCAGCGTTATACAATGAGCAGTTCTTC,CASSRGSALYNEQFF
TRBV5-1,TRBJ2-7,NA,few,TGCGCCAGCCGGCCAGCGCCCTCCTACGAGCAGTACTTC,CASRPAPSYEQYF
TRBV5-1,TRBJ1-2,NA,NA,TGCGCCAGCACCCGGGGCACCCTTGGAGATAACTATGGCTACACCTTC,CASTRGTLGDNYGYTF
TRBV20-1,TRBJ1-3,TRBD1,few,TGCAGTGCTAGAGATATATCAGGGGGTTGGAACACCATATATTTT,CSARDISGGWNTIYF
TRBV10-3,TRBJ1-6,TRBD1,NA,TGTGCCATCAGTGATTTCGACAGGGCTAATTCACCCCTCCACTTT,CAISDFDRANSPLHF
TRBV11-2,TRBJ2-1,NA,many,TGTGCCAGCAGCTCCATACAAGGAGATGAGCAGTTCTTC,CASSSIQGDEQFF
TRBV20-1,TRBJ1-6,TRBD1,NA,TGCAGTGCTAGAAGGACAGGGGGCTTTTCACCCCTCCACTTT,CSARRTGGFSPLHF
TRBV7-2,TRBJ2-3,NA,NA,TGTGCCAGCAGCTTAGGGGGCAGGGGATTCGCAGATACGCAGTATTTT,CASSLGGRGFADTQYF
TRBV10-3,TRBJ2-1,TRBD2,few,TGTGCCATCAGTGCGGGTAGCGGGAGGGCCAAGCCGACGAATGAGCAGTTCTTC,CAISAGSGRAKPTNEQFF
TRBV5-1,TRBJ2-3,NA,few,TGCGCCAGCAGCGTGACCGTAGATACGCAGTATTTT,CASSVTVDTQYF
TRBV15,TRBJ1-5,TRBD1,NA,TGTGCCACCAGCTCCCGTGGGACAGGGGTCCAGCCCCAGCATTTT,CATSSRGTGVQPQHF
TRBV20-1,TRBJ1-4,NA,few,TGCAGTGCTATAGGCTCTGGGGAAAAACTGTTTTTT,CSAIGSGEKLFF
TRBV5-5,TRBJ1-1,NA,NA,TGTGCCAGCAGCTTAGGCATCTACCTGAACACTGAAGCTTTCTTT,CASSLGIYLNTEAFF
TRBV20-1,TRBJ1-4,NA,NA,TGCAGTGCTAGAGCGTCCTCCAGTGGAAAACTGTTTTTT,CSARASSSGKLFF
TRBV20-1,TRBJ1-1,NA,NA,TGCAGTGCTAGAGATTTTGTTGACACTGAAGCTTTCTTT,CSARDFVDTEAFF
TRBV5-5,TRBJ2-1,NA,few,TGTGCCAGCAGCCCGGGACCTACTACACATGAGCAGTTCTTC,CASSPGPTTHEQFF
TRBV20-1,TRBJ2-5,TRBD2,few,TGCAGTGCTAGTAGGGACTACGGACAAGAGACCCAGTACTTC,CSASRDYGQETQYF
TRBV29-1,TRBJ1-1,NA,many,TGCAGCGTTGAAGCACACCTGAACACTGAAGCTTTCTTT,CSVEAHLNTEAFF